Described below is a single TCR beta chain sequence and its context. Its target is not known. The donors were members of the validation cohort, which comprised about 120 subjects and was separate from the first cohort of fewer than 700 subjects. The source of the sample is a study of cytomegalovirus exposure and HLA in healthy donors. Study-wide points: Usually a TCR sequence was rare, but some public TCRs were found in many donors. First-cohort TCR clusters tended to co-occur in the roughly 130 validation repertoires, a later analysis found. Both high specificity and high sensitivity reportedly marked the classifier's diagnosis of cytomegalovirus status.

The V gene's germline CDR1 is SEHNR and CDR2 FQNEAQ (reference sequence). The ends were cut back, 0 bases at V and 12 bases at J, with 8 bases in the middle. The CDR3 runs to 11 residues. Method: immunoSEQ multiplex PCR; TCRdb's copy keeps in-frame clones and lacks some. The sample records roughly 150,000 clones, more than 75% being singletons. Source material: PBMCs. The V call is TRBV7-9, the J call TRBJ1-2; no clear D. This TCR was sampled from a man aged 18 to 35 in good health and CMV-seronegative. CDR3: CASSLAWAHTF. The CDR3 region has the DNA TGTGCCAGCAGCTTAGCATGGGCGCACACCTTC.